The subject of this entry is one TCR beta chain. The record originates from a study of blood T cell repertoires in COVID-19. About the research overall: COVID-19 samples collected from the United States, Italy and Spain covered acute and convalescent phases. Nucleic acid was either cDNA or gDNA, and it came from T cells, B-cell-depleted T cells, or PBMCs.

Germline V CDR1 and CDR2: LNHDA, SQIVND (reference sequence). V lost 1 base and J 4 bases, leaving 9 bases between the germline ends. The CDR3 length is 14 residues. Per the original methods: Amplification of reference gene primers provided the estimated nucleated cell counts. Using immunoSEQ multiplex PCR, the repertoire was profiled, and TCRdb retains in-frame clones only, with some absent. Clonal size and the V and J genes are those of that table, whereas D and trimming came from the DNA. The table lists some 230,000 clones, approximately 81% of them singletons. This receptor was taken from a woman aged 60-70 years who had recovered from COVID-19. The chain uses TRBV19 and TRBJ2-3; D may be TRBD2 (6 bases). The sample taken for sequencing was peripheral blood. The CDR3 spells CASSIAGEADTQYF. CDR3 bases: TGTGCCAGTAGTATAGCGGGGGAGGCAGATACGCAGTATTTT.